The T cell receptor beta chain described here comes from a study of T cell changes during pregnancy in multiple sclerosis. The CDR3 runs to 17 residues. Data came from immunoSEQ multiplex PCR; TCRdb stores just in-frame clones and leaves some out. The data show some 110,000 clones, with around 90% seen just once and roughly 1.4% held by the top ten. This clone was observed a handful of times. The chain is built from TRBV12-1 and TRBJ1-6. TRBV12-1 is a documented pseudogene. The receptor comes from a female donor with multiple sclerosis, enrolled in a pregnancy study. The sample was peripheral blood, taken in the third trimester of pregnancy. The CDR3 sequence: CASSFAPSITYNSPLHF. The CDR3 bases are TGTGCCAGCAGCTTTGCCCCGAGTATAACCTATAATTCACCCCTCCACTTT.